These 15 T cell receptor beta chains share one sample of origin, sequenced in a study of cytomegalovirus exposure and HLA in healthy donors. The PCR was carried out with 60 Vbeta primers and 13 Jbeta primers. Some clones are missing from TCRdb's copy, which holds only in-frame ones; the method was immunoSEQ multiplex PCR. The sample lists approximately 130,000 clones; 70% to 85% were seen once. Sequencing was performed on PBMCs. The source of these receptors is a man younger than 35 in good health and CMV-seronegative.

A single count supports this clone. The CDR3 DNA sequence: TGCGCCAGCAGCCAAGTCGCAGGGTTGGCCAATGAGCAGTTCTTC. This encodes CASSQVAGLANEQFF. The genes are TRBV4-3 and TRBJ2-1, with a tentative D call TRBD1 (5 bases). The germline CDR1 and CDR2 sequences are LGHNA and YSLEER. Trimming removed 1 base at V and 6 bases at J, with 13 bases between. The CDR3 sequence is 15 residues long.

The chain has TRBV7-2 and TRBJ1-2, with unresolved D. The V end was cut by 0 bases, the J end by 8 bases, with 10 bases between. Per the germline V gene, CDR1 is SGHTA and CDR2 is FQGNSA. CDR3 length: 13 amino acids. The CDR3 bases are TGTGCCAGCAGCTTAGCGGCCAGCGTCGGCTACACCTTC. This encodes CASSLAASVGYTF.

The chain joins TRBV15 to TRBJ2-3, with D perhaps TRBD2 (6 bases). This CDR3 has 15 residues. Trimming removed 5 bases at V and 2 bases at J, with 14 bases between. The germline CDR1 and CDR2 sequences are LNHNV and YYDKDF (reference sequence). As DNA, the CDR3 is TGTGCCACCAGCTGGCAAGCGGGCTCCACAGATACGCAGTATTTT. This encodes CATSWQAGSTDTQYF.

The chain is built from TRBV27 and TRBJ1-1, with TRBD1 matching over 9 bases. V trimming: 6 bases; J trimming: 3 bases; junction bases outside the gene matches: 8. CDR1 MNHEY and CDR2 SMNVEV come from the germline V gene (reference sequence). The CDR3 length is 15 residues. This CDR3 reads CASRAGDRAYTEAFF. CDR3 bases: TGTGCCAGCAGGGCGGGGGACAGGGCGTACACTGAAGCTTTCTTT.

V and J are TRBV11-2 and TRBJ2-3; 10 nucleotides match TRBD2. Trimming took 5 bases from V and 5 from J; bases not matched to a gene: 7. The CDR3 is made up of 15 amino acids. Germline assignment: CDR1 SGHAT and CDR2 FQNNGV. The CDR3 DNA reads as TGTGCCAGCAGCCCGGGGACTAGCGCCCGAGATACGCAGTATTTT. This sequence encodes CASSPGTSARDTQYF.

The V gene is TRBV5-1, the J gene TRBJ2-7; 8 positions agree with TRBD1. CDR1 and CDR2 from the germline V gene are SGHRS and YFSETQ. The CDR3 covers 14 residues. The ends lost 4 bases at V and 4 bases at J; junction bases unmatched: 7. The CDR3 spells CASSMGTGTYEQYF. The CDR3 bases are TGCGCCAGCAGCATGGGGACAGGAACATACGAGCAGTACTTC.

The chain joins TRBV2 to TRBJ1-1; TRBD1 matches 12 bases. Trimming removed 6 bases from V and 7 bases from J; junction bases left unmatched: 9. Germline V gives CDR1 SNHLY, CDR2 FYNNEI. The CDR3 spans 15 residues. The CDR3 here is CASRVRDRGLDEAFF. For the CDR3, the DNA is TGTGCCAGCAGGGTCCGGGACAGGGGGCTGGATGAAGCTTTCTTT.

CDR3 in amino acids: CASSFQVTAGNTIYF. The CDR3 DNA is TGTGCCAGCAGCTTCCAGGTGACCGCTGGAAACACCATATATTTT. This chain links TRBV5-6 with TRBJ1-3; D unclear. Trimming stripped 2 bases from V and 2 bases from J, with 11 bases between. This CDR3 region has 15 residues. Looked up from germline, CDR1 is SGHDT and CDR2 is YYEEEE.

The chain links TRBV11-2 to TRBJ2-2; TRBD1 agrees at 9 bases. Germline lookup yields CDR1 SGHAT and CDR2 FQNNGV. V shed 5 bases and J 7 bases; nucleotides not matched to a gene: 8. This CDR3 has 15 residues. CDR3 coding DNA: TGTGCCAGCAGCCCTAACAGGGGGCTTGGCGGGGAGCTGTTTTTT. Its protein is CASSPNRGLGGELFF.

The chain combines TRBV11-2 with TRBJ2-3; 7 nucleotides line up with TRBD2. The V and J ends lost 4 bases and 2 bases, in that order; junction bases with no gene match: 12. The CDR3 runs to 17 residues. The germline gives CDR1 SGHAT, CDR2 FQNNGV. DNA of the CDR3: TGTGCCAGCAGCTCCATGGGGGGGGGACTATCCACAGATACGCAGTATTTT. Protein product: CASSSMGGGLSTDTQYF.

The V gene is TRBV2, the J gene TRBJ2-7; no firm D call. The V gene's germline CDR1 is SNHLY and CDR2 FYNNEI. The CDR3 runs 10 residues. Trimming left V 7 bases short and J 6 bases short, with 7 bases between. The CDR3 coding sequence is TGTGCCAGCAACCTGCGCGAGCAGTACTTC. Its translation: CASNLREQYF.

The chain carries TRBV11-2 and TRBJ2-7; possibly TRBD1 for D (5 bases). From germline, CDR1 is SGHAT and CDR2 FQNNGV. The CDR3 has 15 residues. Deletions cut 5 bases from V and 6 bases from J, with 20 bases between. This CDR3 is CASSTAPTGRSEQYF. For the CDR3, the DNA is TGTGCCAGCAGCACCGCACCCACAGGACGGAGCGAGCAGTACTTC.

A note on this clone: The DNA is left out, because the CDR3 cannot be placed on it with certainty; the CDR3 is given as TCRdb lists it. CDR3: CATKPSVAGGARNEQFF. The gene calls are TRBV19 and TRBJ2-1; the table names TRBD1, a call not compared with the DNA. CDR1 and CDR2 (germline): LNHDA, SQIVND (reference sequence). The CDR3 region is 17 residues in length, termini included.

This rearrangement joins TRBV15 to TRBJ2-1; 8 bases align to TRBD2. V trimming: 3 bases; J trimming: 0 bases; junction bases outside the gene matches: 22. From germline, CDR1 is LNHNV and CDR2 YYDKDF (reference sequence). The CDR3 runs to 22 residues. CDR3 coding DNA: TGTGCCACCAGCAGTTCCGCCCCGACTAGCGCGTATTCGATGAGCTCCTACAATGAGCAGTTCTTC. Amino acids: CATSSSAPTSAYSMSSYNEQFF. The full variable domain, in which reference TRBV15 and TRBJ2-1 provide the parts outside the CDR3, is DAMVIQNPRYQVTQFGKPVTLSCSQTLNHNVMYWYQQKSSQAPKLLFHYYDKDFNNEADTPDNFQSRRPNTSFCFLDIRSPGLGDTAMYLCATSSSAPTSAYSMSSYNEQFFGPGTRLTVL.

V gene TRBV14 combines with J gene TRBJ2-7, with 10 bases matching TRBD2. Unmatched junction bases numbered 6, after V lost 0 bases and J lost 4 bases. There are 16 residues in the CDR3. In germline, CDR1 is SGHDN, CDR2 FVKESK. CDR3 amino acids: CASSQDRLAGAYEQYF. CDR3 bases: TGTGCCAGCAGCCAAGATCGGCTAGCGGGGGCGTACGAGCAGTACTTC.